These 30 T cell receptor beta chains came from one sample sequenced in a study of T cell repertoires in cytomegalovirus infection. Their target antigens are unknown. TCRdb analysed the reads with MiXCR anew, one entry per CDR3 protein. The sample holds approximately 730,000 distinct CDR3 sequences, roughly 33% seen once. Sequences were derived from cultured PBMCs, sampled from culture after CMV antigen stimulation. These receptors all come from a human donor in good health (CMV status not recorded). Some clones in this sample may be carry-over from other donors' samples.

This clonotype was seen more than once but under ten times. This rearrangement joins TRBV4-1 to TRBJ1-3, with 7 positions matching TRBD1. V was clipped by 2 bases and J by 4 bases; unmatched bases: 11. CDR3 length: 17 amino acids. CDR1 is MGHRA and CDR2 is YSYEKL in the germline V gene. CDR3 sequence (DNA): TGCGCCAGCAGCCAAAAGGACAGGTCCTTGTGGGGAAACACCATATATTTT. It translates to CASSQKDRSLWGNTIYF.

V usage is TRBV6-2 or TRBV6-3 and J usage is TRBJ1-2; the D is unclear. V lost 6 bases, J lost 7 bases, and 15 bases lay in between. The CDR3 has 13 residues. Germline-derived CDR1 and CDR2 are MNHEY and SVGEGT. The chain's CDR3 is CASSRSGQFGYTF. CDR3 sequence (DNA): TGTGCCAGCAGCCGAAGCGGGCAATTTGGCTACACCTTC.

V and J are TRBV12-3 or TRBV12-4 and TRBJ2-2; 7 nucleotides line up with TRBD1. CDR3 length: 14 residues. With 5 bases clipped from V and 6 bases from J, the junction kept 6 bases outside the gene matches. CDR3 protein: CASSTGTVSGELFF. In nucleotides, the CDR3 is TGTGCCAGCAGTACAGGGACAGTGTCCGGGGAGCTGTTTTTT.

CDR3 coding DNA: TGTGCCAGCAGTAACGCGGGACTAGCAGTCGGGGAGCTGTTTTTT. Translating gives CASSNAGLAVGELFF. V gene TRBV12-3 or TRBV12-4 combines with J gene TRBJ2-2; TRBD2 matches at 9 bases. The CDR3 consists of 15 residues. Trimming took 5 bases from V and 7 from J; bases not matched to a gene: 8.

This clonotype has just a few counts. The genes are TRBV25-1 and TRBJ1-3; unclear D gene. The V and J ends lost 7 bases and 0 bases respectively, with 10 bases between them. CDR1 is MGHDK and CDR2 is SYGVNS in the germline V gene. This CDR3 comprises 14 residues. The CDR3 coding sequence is TGTGCCAGCAAATCGGCAAGCTCTGGAAACACCATATATTTT. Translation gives CASKSASSGNTIYF. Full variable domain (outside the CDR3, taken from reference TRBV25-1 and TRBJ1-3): EADIYQTPRYLVIGTGKKITLECSQTMGHDKMYWYQQDPGMELHLIHYSYGVNSTEKGDLSSESTVSRIRTEHFPLTLESARPSHTSQYLCASKSASSGNTIYFGEGSWLTVV.

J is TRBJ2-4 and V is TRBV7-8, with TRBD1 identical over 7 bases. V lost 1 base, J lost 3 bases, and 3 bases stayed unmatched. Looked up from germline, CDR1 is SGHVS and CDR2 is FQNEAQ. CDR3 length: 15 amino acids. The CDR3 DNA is TGTGCCAGCAGCTTAGTTGGGACAGACAAAAACATTCAGTACTTC. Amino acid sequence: CASSLVGTDKNIQYF.

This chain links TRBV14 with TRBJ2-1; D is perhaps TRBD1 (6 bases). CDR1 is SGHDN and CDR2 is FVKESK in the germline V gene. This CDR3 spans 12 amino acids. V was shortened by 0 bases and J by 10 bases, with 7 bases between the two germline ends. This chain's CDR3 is CASSQDRGEQFF. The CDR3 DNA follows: TGTGCCAGCAGCCAAGATAGGGGGGAGCAGTTCTTC. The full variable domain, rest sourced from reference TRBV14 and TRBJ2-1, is EAGVTQFPSHSVIEKGQTVTLRCDPISGHDNLYWYRRVMGKEIKFLLHFVKESKQDESGMPNNRFLAERTGGTYSTLKVQPAELEDSGVYFCASSQDRGEQFFGPGTRLTVL.

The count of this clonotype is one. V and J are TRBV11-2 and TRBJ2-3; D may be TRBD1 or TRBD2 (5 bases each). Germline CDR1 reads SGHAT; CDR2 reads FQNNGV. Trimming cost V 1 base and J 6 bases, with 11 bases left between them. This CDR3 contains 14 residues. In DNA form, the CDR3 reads TGTGCCAGCAGCTTAGGGGGGAATGGGGATACGCAGTATTTT. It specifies CASSLGGNGDTQYF.

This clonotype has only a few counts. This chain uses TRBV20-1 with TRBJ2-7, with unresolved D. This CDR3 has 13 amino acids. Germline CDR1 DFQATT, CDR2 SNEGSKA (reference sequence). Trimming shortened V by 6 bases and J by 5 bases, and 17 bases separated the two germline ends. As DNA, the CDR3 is TGCAGTGCGGATCCCGGCAGGTTCGACGAGCAGTACTTC. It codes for CSADPGRFDEQYF.

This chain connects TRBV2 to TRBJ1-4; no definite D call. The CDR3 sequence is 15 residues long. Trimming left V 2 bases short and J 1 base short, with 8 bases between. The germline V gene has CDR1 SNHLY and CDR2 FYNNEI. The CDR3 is CASSESWQTNEKLFF. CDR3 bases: TGTGCCAGCAGTGAATCCTGGCAAACTAATGAAAAACTGTTTTTT.

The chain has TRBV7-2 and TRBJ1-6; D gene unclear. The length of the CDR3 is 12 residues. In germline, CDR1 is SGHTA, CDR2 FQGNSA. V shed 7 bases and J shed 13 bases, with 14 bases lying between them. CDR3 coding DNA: TGTGCCAGCACCTCGAACACCTTGCCCCTCCACTTT. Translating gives CASTSNTLPLHF.

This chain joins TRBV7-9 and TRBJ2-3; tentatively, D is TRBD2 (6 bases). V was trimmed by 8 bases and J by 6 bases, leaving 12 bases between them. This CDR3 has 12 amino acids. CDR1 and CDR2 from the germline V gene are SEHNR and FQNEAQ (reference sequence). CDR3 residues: CASRGAGDTQYF. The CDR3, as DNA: TGTGCCAGCCGCGGGGCCGGGGATACGCAGTATTTT.

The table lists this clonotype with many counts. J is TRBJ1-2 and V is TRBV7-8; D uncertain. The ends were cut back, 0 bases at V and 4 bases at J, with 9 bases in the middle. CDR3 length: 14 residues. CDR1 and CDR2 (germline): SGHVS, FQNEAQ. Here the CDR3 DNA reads TGTGCCAGCAGCTTAGCTGGCAGCACCTATGGCTACACCTTC. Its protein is CASSLAGSTYGYTF.

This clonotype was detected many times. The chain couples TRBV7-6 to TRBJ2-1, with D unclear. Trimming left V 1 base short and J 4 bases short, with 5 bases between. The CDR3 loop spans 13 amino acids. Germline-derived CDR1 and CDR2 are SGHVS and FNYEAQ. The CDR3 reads CASSLELYNEQFF. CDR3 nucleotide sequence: TGTGCCAGCAGCTTAGAGCTGTACAATGAGCAGTTCTTC.

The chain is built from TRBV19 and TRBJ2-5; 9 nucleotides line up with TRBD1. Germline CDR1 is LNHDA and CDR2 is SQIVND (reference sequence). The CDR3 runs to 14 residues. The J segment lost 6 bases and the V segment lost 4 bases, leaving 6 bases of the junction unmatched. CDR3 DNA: TGTGCCAGTAGTACAGGACAGGGGCGGCAGACCCAGTACTTC. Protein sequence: CASSTGQGRQTQYF. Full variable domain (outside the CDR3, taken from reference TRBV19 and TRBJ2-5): DGGITQSPKYLFRKEGQNVTLSCEQNLNHDAMYWYRQDPGQGLRLIYYSQIVNDFQKGDIAEGYSVSREKKESFPLTVTSAQKNPTAFYLCASSTGQGRQTQYFGPGTRLLVL.

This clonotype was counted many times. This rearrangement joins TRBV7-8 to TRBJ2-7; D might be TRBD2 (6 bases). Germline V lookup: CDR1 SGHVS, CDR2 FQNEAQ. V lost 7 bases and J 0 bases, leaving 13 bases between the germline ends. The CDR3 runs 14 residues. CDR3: CASTRSGFSYEQYF. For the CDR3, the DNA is TGTGCCAGCACAAGAAGCGGGTTCTCCTACGAGCAGTACTTC.

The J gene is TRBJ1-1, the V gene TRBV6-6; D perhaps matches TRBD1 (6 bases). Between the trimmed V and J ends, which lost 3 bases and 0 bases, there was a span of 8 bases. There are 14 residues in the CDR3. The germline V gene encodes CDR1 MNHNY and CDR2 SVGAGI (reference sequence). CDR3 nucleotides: TGTGCCAGCAGTTATGGGGGCATGAACACTGAAGCTTTCTTT. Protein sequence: CASSYGGMNTEAFF.

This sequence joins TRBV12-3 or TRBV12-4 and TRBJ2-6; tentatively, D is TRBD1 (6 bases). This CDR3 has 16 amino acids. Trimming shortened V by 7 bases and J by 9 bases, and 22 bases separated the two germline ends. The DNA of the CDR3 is TGTGCCAGCAAGGACTCCGGGACAAGTCTCTTCAACGTCCTGACTTTC. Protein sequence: CASKDSGTSLFNVLTF.

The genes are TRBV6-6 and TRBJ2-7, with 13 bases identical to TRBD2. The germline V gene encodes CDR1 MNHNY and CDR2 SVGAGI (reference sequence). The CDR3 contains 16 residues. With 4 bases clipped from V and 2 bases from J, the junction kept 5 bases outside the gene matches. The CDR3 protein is CASSSPGTSGTYEQYF. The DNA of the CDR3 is TGTGCCAGCAGTTCCCCCGGGACTAGCGGGACCTACGAGCAGTACTTC.

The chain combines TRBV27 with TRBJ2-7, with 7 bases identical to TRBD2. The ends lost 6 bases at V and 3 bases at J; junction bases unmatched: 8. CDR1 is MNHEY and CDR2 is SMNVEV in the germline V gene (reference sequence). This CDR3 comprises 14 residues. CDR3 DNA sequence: TGTGCCAGCAGCGCGCGGGGGAGCCTCTACGAGCAGTACTTC. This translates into CASSARGSLYEQYF.

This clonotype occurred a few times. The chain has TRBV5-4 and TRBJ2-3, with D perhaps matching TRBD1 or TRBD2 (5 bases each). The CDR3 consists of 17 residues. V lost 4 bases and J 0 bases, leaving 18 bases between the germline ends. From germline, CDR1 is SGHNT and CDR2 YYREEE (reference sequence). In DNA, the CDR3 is TGTGCCAGCAGCGTGGGCCGGGGCCTGACTAGCACAGATACGCAGTATTTT. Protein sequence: CASSVGRGLTSTDTQYF.

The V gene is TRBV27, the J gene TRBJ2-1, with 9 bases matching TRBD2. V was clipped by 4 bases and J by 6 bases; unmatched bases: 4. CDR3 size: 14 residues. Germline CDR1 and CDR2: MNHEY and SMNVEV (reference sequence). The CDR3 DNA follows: TGTGCCAGCAGTTCGGGACTAGCTCTCAATGAGCAGTTCTTC. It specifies CASSSGLALNEQFF.

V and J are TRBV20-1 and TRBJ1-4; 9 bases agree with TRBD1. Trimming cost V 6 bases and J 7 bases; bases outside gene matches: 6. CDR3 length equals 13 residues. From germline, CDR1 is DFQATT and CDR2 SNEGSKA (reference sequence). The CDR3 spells CSALGQGGEKLFF. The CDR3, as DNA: TGCAGTGCCCTGGGACAGGGTGGTGAAAAACTGTTTTTT.

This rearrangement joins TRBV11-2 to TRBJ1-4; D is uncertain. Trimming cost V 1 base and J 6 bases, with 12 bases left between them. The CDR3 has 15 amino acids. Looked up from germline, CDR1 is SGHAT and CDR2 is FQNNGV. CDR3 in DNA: TGTGCCAGCAGCTTAGTGGGTTTAGATCATGAAAAACTGTTTTTT. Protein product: CASSLVGLDHEKLFF.

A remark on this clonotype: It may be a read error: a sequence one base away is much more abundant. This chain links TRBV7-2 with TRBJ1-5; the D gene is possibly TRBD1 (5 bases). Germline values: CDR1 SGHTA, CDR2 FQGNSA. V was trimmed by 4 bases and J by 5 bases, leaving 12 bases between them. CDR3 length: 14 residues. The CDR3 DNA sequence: TGTGCCAGCAGCTACAGGCAGGGAGATCAGCCCCAGCATTTT. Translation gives CASSYRQGDQPQHF.

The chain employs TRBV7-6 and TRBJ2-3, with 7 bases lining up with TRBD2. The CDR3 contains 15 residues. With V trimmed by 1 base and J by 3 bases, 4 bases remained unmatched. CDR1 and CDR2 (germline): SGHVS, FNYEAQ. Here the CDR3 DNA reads TGTGCCAGCAGCTTAGGACTAGCTGAGACAGATACGCAGTATTTT. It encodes CASSLGLAETDTQYF.

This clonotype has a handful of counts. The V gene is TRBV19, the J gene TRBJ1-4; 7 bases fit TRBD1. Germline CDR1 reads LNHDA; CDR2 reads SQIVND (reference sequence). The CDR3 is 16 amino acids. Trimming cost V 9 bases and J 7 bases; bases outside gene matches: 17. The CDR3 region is CASSQSDRIDGEKLFF. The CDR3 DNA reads TGTGCCAGCAGTCAGTCGGACAGGATCGACGGTGAAAAACTGTTTTTT.

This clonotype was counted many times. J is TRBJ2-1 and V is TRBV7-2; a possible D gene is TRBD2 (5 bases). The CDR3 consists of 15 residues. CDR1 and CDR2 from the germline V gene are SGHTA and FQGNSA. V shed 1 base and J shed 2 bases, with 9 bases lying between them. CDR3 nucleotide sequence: TGTGCCAGCAGCTTAGACGCGACTACCTACAATGAGCAGTTCTTC. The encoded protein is CASSLDATTYNEQFF.

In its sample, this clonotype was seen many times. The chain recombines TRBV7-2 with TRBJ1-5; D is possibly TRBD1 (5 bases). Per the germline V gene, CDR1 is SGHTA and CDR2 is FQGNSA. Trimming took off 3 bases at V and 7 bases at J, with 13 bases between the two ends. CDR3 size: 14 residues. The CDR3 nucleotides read TGTGCCAGCAGCTTTACCGCAGGGCGGCAGCCCCAGCATTTT. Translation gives CASSFTAGRQPQHF. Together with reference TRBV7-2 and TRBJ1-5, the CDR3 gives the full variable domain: GAGVSQSPSNKVTEKGKDVELRCDPISGHTALYWYRQSLGQGLEFLIYFQGNSAPDKSGLPSDRFSAERTGGSVSTLTIQRTQQEDSAVYLCASSFTAGRQPQHFGDGTRLSIL.

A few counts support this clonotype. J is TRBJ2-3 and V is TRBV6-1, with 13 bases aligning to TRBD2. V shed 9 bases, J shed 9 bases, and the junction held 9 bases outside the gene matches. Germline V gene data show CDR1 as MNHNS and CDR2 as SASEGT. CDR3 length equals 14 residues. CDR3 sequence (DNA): TGTGCCAGTGGACTAGCGGGGGCGAGTCGGACGCAGTATTTT. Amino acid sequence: CASGLAGASRTQYF.